The entry that follows covers one TCR beta chain sequence. Its specificity is not known. The data were taken from a study of relationships among human T cell subsets. From mRNA, alpha and beta CDR3 regions were amplified using semiquantitative ARM-PCR. Exponential amplification used communal superprimers after tagged nested gene-specific primers in ARM-PCR. First-round products served as template after exonuclease removal of nested primers. TCRdb analysed the multiplex PCR reads with MiXCR anew, one entry per CDR3 protein. The sample holds about 4,300 distinct CDR3 sequences, roughly 51% seen once. Th2 cells were selected with anti-CD294 beads after removing CD4+CD56+ natural killer T cells. Points from the study as a whole: Bead sorting may have left some CD4+CD8+ double-positive cells. Clones with over 100 reads held over 60% of CD8+ cytotoxic sequences.

This CDR3 contains 15 residues. Germline V lookup: CDR1 DFQATT, CDR2 SNEGSKA (reference sequence). Trimming removed 1 base at V and 5 bases at J, with 18 bases between. The chain combines TRBV20-1 with TRBJ2-7; no definite D call. This receptor was obtained from a man aged 40-55 years in good health. Specimen: CD4+ Th2 cells sorted from blood. The CDR3 here is CSARGWVGAPNEQYF. The CDR3 region has the DNA TGCAGTGCTAGAGGTTGGGTGGGTGCCCCAAACGAGCAGTACTTC.